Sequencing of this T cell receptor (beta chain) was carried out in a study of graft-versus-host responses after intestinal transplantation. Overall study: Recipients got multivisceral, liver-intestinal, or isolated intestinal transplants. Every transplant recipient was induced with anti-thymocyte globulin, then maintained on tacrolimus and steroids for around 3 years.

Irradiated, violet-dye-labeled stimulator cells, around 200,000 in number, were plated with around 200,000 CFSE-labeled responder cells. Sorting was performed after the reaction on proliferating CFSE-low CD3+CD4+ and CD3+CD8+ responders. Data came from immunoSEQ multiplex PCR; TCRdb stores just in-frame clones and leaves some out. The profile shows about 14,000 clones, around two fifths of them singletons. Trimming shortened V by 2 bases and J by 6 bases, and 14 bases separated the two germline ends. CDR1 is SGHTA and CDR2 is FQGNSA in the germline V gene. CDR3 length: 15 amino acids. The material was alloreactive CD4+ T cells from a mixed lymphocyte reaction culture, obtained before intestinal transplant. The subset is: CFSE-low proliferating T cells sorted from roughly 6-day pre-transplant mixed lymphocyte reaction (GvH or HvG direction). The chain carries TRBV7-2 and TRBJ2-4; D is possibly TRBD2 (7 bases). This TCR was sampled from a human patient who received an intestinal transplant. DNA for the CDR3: TGTGCCAGCAGCTTAAAAGGGGGGGGAAGAAACATTCAGTACTTC. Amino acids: CASSLKGGGRNIQYF. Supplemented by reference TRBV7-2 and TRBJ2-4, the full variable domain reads GAGVSQSPSNKVTEKGKDVELRCDPISGHTALYWYRQSLGQGLEFLIYFQGNSAPDKSGLPSDRFSAERTGGSVSTLTIQRTQQEDSAVYLCASSLKGGGRNIQYFGAGTRLSVL.